This T cell receptor beta chain was found in a study of radiotherapy plus CTLA-4 blockade in lung cancer. Study details: Among patients, approximately 19% showed objective responses, and about 30% had disease control. Study-level points and caveats: Researchers report tumor-derived TCR clones expanding in blood after radiotherapy plus ipilimumab.

Germline assignment: CDR1 SGHRS and CDR2 YFSETQ. The V end was cut by 5 bases, the J end by 1 base, with 10 bases between. CDR3 length: 14 residues. A note on this clone: As yet, its antigen is unknown.

Clones were read by immunoSEQ multiplex PCR, and TCRdb kept only the in-frame ones, dropping some. Here the sample spans about 57,000 clones, approximately 79% being singletons. This chain links TRBV5-1 with TRBJ2-1, with no clear D. This sample comprised peripheral blood, obtained from a patient treated with radiotherapy plus ipilimumab. The TCR sequence derives from a human donor with non-small cell lung cancer who had a complete response to radiotherapy plus ipilimumab. The chain's CDR3 is CASRETVSYNEQFF. DNA of the CDR3: TGCGCCAGCAGGGAGACGGTATCCTACAATGAGCAGTTCTTC.